The 13 T cell receptor beta chains below come from one sample, sequenced in a study of identical twins. TCRdb redid the calling of the 5' RACE reads with MiXCR, one entry per CDR3 protein. The data show 1.5 million to 2 million distinct CDR3 sequences, under 35% seen once. The sample taken for sequencing was cord blood. The receptors were gathered from a newborn girl in good health.

This clonotype was seen a few times. V and J are TRBV4-2 and TRBJ2-7; 7 bases agree with TRBD2. V lost 2 bases and J lost 2; bases outside the gene matches: 12. The CDR3 contains 17 residues. Germline loops: CDR1 LGHNA, CDR2 YNFKEQ. CDR3 sequence (DNA): TGTGCCAGCAGCCAATCGGGTAGCGGGTCCTCGACCTACGAGCAGTACTTC. Translated, it gives CASSQSGSGSSTYEQYF.

As for this clonotype: Mismatch with germline at one junction end may stem from a read error. This chain joins TRBV6-1 and TRBJ1-4, with unresolved D. CDR3 length equals 14 residues. The germline CDR1 and CDR2 sequences are MNHNS and SASEGT. Here the CDR3 DNA reads TGTGCCAGCAGTGAAGAAGCAACTAATGGAAAACTGTTTTTT. The encoded protein is CASSEEATNGKLFF.

The V call is TRBV20-1, the J call TRBJ2-7; 9 nucleotides align to TRBD2. The ends lost 6 bases at V and 12 bases at J; junction bases unmatched: 21. CDR1 is DFQATT and CDR2 is SNEGSKA in the germline V gene (reference sequence). There are 15 residues in the CDR3. The CDR3 nucleotides are TGCAGTGCCCCCGTTATCAGTAGCGGGAGAGAGACCCGGTACTTC. It yields the protein CSAPVISSGRETRYF.

The chain couples TRBV20-1 to TRBJ2-3; the D call may be TRBD1 or TRBD2 (6 bases each). From germline, CDR1 is DFQATT and CDR2 SNEGSKA (reference sequence). The V and J ends lost 5 bases and 10 bases respectively, with 25 bases between them. The CDR3 covers 15 residues. The DNA for the CDR3 is TGCAGTGCTCGACCCCGATCTTATTCAGGGGAGGCGCAGTATTTT. As protein: CSARPRSYSGEAQYF.

The gene calls are TRBV29-1 and TRBJ2-1; D perhaps matches TRBD2 (6 bases). There are 15 residues in the CDR3. The germline gives CDR1 SQVTM, CDR2 ANQGSEA. V lost 7 bases and J 0 bases, leaving 16 bases between the germline ends. CDR3 region: CSAPGGTVSYNEQFF. The CDR3 DNA reads as TGCAGCGCCCCAGGTGGGACTGTCTCCTACAATGAGCAGTTCTTC.

The genes are TRBV19 and TRBJ1-2, with a possible D match to TRBD1 (6 bases). Germline V gene data show CDR1 as LNHDA and CDR2 as SQIVND (reference sequence). V was clipped by 10 bases and J by 6 bases, with 12 bases between them. This CDR3 spans 11 amino acids. CDR3 loop: CATHTGHGYTF. The CDR3 DNA reads TGTGCCACCCACACAGGGCATGGCTACACCTTC.

This clonotype was detected a few times. V gene TRBV20-1 combines with J gene TRBJ2-3; D is perhaps TRBD2 (5 bases). The CDR3 is 16 amino acids. V gave up 3 bases and J gave up 4 bases, with 20 bases separating them. CDR1 is DFQATT, CDR2 SNEGSKA, per germline (reference sequence). The CDR3 bases are TGCAGTGCTAGTACCCCGGGGTCGCCCCATCCAGATACGCAGTATTTT. Translated, it gives CSASTPGSPHPDTQYF.

This clonotype showed up just a few times. This chain joins TRBV29-1 and TRBJ1-3; a weak D match, TRBD1 (5 bases). Germline lookup yields CDR1 SQVTM and CDR2 ANQGSEA. V gave up 5 bases and J gave up 3 bases, with 11 bases separating them. This CDR3 spans 13 amino acids. The CDR3: CSVSGRDGNTIYF. CDR3 coding DNA: TGCAGCGTTTCGGGCAGGGATGGAAACACCATATATTTT. The whole variable domain, filled in from reference TRBV29-1 and TRBJ1-3, reads SAVISQKPSRDICQRGTSLTIQCQVDSQVTMMFWYRQQPGQSLTLIATANQGSEATYESGFVIDKFPISRPNLTFSTLTVSNMSPEDSSIYLCSVSGRDGNTIYFGEGSWLTVV.

The chain is built from TRBV20-1 and TRBJ2-3; D not resolved. The germline V gene has CDR1 DFQATT and CDR2 SNEGSKA (reference sequence). Between the trimmed V and J ends, which lost 1 base and 2 bases, there was a span of 13 bases. The CDR3 is made up of 15 amino acids. The CDR3 DNA is TGCAGTGCTAGAGGTGTACTAATGCCCACAGATACGCAGTATTTT. This encodes CSARGVLMPTDTQYF.

The J gene is TRBJ2-1, the V gene TRBV11-2, with D uncertain. Germline values: CDR1 SGHAT, CDR2 FQNNGV. V gave up 0 bases and J gave up 4 bases, with 7 bases separating them. The CDR3 totals 14 residues. The CDR3 DNA is TGTGCCAGCAGCTTAGAGTACCGGTACAATGAGCAGTTCTTC. This sequence encodes CASSLEYRYNEQFF.

The chain carries TRBV27 and TRBJ2-7; 11 bases are a match to TRBD2. The germline CDR1 and CDR2 sequences are MNHEY and SMNVEV (reference sequence). V trimming: 8 bases; J trimming: 0 bases; junction bases outside the gene matches: 33. This CDR3 is 24 amino acids long. The CDR3 here is CASQKRGAFLRRRLAGGPSYEQYF. CDR3 DNA sequence: TGTGCCAGCCAAAAGAGGGGAGCCTTTCTGAGGAGGAGGCTAGCGGGAGGCCCCTCCTACGAGCAGTACTTC.

The chain is built from TRBV4-2 and TRBJ2-3; 7 bases line up with TRBD2. Trimming cost V 0 bases and J 6 bases; bases outside gene matches: 9. CDR1 and CDR2 from the germline V gene are LGHNA and YNFKEQ. This CDR3 is 16 amino acids long. The CDR3 loop reads CASSQDLSGRSDTQYF. CDR3 DNA sequence: TGTGCCAGCAGCCAAGATCTTTCCGGGAGGTCGGATACGCAGTATTTT.

Regarding this clonotype: A much more abundant neighbour one base away suggests this may be a read error. This CDR3 is CASSPAGHNNEQYF. Here the CDR3 DNA reads TGTGCCAGCAGTCCGGCCGGCCATAACAATGAGCAGTACTTC. The genes are TRBV6-5 and TRBJ2-1, with D hard to call. The DNA matches TRBJ2-7 better at its end, which makes the J call doubtful. The CDR3 runs 14 residues. Germline CDR1 is MNHEY and CDR2 is SVGAGI.